This T cell receptor beta chain was sequenced during a study of blood T cells in healthy people across ages. Note on this clonotype: Its antigen is unknown.

Deletions cut 0 bases from V and 4 bases from J, with 13 bases between. Germline CDR1 is SGHKS and CDR2 is YYEKEE (reference sequence). This CDR3 region has 15 residues. General observations from the study: Getting older went along with TCR beta diversity per million T cells dropping roughly linearly.

With a J-beta primer mix and a sample-barcoded 5' primer, a second PCR ran 7 to 11 cycles. TCRdb re-called the 5' RACE reads with MiXCR, one entry per CDR3 protein. The sample includes roughly 800,000 distinct CDR3 sequences, 35% to 40% of them seen just once. Every donor contributed roughly 10 milliliters of peripheral blood by blood draw. Whenever a sample was processed, at least 6 million PBMCs were isolated. The authors extracted at least 6 micrograms of total RNA per sample. The sequenced sample consisted of blood. This sequence was found in a man between 18 and 35 years old in good health. The V call is TRBV5-5, the J call TRBJ2-5; unclear D gene. CDR3 DNA sequence: TGTGCCAGCAGCTTGGTACCACAGCCCCGAGAGACCCAGTACTTC. Amino acids: CASSLVPQPRETQYF.